The clone carrying this TCR beta chain occurred a few times. Its matching antigen is unknown. The record originates from a study of CD8+ T cells in alopecia areata. Findings and caveats of the study: Among patients, TCR sharing was less clear than in mice, a difference possibly due in part to HLA diversity in the patient population.

In each case, RNA was isolated and then reverse transcribed into cDNA as the sequencing template. Assay used: immunoSEQ multiplex PCR; TCRdb lists only in-frame clones, some missing. The sample gives 130,000 to 150,000 clones, less than 75% of which show up once; about 40% is in the top ten. With 3 bases removed from V and 0 bases from J, the gap between germline ends came to 15 bases. The CDR3 is 17 residues long. Looked up from germline, CDR1 is SQVTM and CDR2 is ANQGSEA. PBMCs served as the source from which CD4+ and CD8+ T cells were sorted. The V and J genes are TRBV29-1 and TRBJ2-6, with D unclear. Sequencing was done on a sample of CD8+ T cells sorted from blood. The source is a human donor in good health. The DNA for the CDR3 is TGCAGCGTTGAGGAACGCGGACGAGGCTCTGGGGCCAACGTCCTGACTTTC. Its protein product is CSVEERGRGSGANVLTF.